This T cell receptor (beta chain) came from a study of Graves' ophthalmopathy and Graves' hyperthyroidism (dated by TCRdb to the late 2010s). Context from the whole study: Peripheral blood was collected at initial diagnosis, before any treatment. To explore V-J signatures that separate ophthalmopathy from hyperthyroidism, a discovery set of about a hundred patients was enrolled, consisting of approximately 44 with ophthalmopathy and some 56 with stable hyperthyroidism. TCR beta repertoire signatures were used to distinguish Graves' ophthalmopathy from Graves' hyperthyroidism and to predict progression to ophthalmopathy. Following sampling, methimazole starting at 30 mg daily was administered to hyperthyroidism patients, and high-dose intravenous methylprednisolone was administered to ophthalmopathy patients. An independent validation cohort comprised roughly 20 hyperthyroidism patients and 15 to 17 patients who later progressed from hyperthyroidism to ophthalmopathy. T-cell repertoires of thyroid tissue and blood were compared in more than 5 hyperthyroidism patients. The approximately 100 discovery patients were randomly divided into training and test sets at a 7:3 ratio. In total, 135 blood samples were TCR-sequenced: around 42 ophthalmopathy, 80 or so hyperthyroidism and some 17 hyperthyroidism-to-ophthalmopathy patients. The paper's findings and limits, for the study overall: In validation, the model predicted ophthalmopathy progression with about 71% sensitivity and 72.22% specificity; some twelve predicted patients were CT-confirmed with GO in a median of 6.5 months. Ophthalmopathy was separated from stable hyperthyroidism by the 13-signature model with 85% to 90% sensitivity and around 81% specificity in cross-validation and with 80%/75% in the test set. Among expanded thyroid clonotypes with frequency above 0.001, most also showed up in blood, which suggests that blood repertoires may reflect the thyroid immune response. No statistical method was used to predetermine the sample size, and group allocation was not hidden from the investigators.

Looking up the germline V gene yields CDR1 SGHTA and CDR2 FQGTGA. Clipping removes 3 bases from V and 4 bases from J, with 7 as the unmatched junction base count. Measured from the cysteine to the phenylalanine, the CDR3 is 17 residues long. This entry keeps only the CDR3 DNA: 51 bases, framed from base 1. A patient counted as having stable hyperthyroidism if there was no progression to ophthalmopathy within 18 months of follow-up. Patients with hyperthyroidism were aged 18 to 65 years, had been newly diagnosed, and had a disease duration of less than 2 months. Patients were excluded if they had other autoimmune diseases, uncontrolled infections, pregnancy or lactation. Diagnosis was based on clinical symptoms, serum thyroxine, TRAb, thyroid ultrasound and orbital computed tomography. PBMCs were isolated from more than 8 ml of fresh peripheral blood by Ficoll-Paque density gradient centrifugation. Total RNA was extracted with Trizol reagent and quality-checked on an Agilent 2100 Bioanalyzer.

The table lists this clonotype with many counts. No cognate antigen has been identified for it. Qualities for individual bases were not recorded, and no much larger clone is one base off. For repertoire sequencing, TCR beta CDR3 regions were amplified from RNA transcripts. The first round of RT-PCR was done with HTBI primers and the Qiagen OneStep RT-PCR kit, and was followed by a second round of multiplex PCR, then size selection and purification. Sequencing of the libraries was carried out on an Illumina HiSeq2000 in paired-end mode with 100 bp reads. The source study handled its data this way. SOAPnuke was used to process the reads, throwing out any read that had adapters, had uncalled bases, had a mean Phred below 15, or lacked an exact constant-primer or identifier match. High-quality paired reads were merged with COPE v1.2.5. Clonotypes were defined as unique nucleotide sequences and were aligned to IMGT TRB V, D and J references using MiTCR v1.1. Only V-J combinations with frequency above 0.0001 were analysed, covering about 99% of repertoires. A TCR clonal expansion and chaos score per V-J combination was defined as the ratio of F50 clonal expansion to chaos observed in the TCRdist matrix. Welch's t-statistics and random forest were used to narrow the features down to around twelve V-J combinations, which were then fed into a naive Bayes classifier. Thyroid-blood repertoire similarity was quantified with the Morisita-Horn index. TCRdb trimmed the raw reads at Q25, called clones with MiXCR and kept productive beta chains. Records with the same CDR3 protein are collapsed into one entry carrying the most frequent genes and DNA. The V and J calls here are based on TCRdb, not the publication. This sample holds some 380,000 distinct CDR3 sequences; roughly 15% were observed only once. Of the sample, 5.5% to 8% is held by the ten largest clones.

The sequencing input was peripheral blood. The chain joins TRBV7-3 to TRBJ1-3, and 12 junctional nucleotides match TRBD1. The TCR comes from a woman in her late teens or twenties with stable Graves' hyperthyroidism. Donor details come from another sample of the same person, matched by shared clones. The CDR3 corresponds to CASSLRDRGRQGNTIYF. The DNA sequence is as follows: TGTGCCAGCAGCTTGAGGGACAGGGGGCGCCAAGGAAACACCATATATTTT.